This T cell receptor beta chain was identified in a study of T cells in Graves' hyperthyroidism and ophthalmopathy. The V end lost 8 bases, the J end lost 7 bases, and 11 bases lay between the germline ends. The CDR3 spans 12 residues. Germline lookup yields CDR1 MNHNS and CDR2 SASEGT. It was RNA transcripts that yielded the amplified TCR beta CDR3 regions. TCR CDR3 regions were first amplified by RT-PCR with HTBI primers. TCRdb re-called the multiplex PCR reads with MiXCR, one entry per CDR3 protein. Of under 400,000 distinct CDR3 sequences detected, about 20% appear once; the ten largest clones hold around 50%.

V gene TRBV6-1 combines with J gene TRBJ2-2; D is ambiguous. The TCR sequence derives from a woman in her forties or fifties with Graves' hyperthyroidism. Material for sequencing was blood. The CDR3 DNA reads as TGTGCCAGCCTGGCGGAGAGCGGGGAGCTGTTTTTT. Translated: CASLAESGELFF.